This is a list of T cell receptor beta chains from one sample in a study of cytomegalovirus exposure and HLA in healthy donors. The data were produced by immunoSEQ multiplex PCR, yet TCRdb's version contains in-frame clones alone and is incomplete. The sample holds about 120,000 clones, around 90% seen once. The specimen was PBMCs. The receptor set was obtained from a woman under 30 in good health and CMV-seronegative. Both conserved end residues are part of each CDR3. The D gene is left open where the match is weak. Some rows mark clone size as missing; the rest say once, few, many or name a class of expanded clone.

TRBV6-1	TRBJ2-2	TRBD2	NA	CASTTGLPNTGELFF
TRBV4-3	TRBJ1-2	NA	once	CASSQDRVHGYTF
TRBV7-2	TRBJ1-1	NA	NA	CASSLDYFMNTEAFF
TRBV4-1	TRBJ2-1	NA	NA	CASSQVGQSSSYNEQFF
TRBV6-5	TRBJ1-6	NA	once	CASSYGQGSYNSPLHF
TRBV19	TRBJ2-1	TRBD2	NA	CASRPGLIDHEQFF
TRBV18	TRBJ1-2	TRBD1	NA	CASTLDRGHGIYYGYTF
TRBV9	TRBJ1-1	TRBD1	NA	CASSARTGRGEAFF
TRBV11-2	TRBJ2-3	TRBD2	NA	CASSLGASGRATDTQYF
TRBV20-1	TRBJ2-5	NA	NA	CSATGGETQYF
TRBV27	TRBJ2-1	TRBD2	NA	CASSPKGLAINNEQFF
TRBV2	TRBJ1-1	TRBD1	NA	CASSNTGVELGSEAFF
TRBV6-6	TRBJ2-7	TRBD1	NA	CASSYGRGQGREQYF
TRBV25-1	TRBJ1-2	TRBD1	NA	CASSDVADRVGGYTF
TRBV4-3	TRBJ2-3	TRBD2	NA	CASSRDLAGDFTDTQYF